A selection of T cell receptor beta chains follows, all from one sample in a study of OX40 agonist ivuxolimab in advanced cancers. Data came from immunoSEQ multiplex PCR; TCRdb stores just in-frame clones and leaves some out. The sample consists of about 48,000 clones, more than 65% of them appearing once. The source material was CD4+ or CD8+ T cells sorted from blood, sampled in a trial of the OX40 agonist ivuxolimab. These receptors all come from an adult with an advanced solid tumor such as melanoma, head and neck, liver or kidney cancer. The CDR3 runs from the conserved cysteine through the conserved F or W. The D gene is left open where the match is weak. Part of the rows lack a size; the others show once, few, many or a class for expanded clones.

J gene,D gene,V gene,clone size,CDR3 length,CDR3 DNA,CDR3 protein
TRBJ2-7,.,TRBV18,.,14,TGTGCCAGCTCACCAGCTAGCCCCGATAACGAGCAGTACTTC,CASSPASPDNEQYF
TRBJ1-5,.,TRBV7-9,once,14,TGTGCCAGCAGCCCGAGTGGGGGCAATCAGCCCCAGCATTTT,CASSPSGGNQPQHF
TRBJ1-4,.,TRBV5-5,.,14,TGTGCCAGCAGCTTGTTCGCAACTAATGAAAAACTGTTTTTT,CASSLFATNEKLFF
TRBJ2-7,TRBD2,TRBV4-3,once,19,TGCGCCAGCAGCCAAGTACCCCCAAGCGGGGGAGCCAATAACTACGAGCAGTACTTC,CASSQVPPSGGANNYEQYF
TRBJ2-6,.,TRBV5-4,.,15,TGTGCCAGCAGGCGGGTGGGCTCTGGGGCCAACGTCCTGACTTTC,CASRRVGSGANVLTF
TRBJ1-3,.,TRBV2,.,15,TGTGCCAGCACCAGAACAGGGACCCCTGGAAACACCATATATTTT,CASTRTGTPGNTIYF
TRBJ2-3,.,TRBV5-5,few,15,TGTGCCAGCAGCCTTCGAGGGGGTGGCACAGATACGCAGTATTTT,CASSLRGGGTDTQYF
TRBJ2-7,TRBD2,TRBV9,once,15,TGTGCCAGCAGCGTGGATCCTAGCGGCCCCTACGAGCAGTACTTC,CASSVDPSGPYEQYF
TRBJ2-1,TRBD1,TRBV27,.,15,TGTGCCAGCAGTTTCGTGGGACAGGGTAACAATGAGCAGTTCTTC,CASSFVGQGNNEQFF
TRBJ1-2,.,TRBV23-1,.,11,TGCGCCAGCAGGGACCGCTATGGCTACACCTTC,CASRDRYGYTF
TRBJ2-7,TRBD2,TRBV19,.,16,TGTGCCAGTAGTAAGGCGGATACTAGCGGCCTACGTGAGCAGTACTTC,CASSKADTSGLREQYF